This TCR beta chain was sequenced in a study of blood T cell repertoires in COVID-19. Only in-frame clones appear in the TCRdb table, and some are missing; sequencing was by immunoSEQ multiplex PCR. The table shows around 450,000 clones, with 90% occurring only once. CDR3 length: 14 amino acids. CDR1 is LGHDT, CDR2 YNNKEL, per germline (reference sequence). V lost 4 bases and J 1 base, leaving 10 bases between the germline ends. The rearrangement links TRBV3-1 (or the pseudogene TRBV3-2) to TRBJ1-1; a weak D match, TRBD1 (5 bases). Source material: PBMCs or T cells enriched from blood (not recorded which). The sequence derives from a man aged 18 to 35 who had recovered from COVID-19. The CDR3 spells CASSPVGGNTEAFF. As DNA, the CDR3 is TGTGCCAGCAGCCCTGTCGGGGGGAACACTGAAGCTTTCTTT.